This T cell receptor (beta chain) was found in a study of T cell changes during pregnancy in multiple sclerosis. The CDR3 extends over 14 amino acids. Trimming took 4 bases from V and 0 from J, leaving 9 bases between them. CDR1 SGHRS and CDR2 YFSETQ come from the germline V gene. Some clones are missing from TCRdb's copy, which holds only in-frame ones; the method was immunoSEQ multiplex PCR. The sample records fewer than 80,000 clones, 91% being singletons. This TCR derives from a female donor in good health, enrolled as a control in a pregnancy study. The gene calls are TRBV5-1 and TRBJ2-3; D is perhaps TRBD1 (6 bases). The sample consisted of CD4+ T cells from peripheral blood mononuclear cells, taken in the third trimester of pregnancy. The CDR3 region is CASSPGASTDTQYF. As DNA, the CDR3 is TGCGCCAGCAGCCCAGGGGCTAGCACAGATACGCAGTATTTT.